This T cell receptor beta chain appears in the sequencing data of a study of T cells after yellow fever vaccination. Researchers made TCR cDNA using 5'RACE template switching, and this step added a universal primer site and UMIs. TCRdb fed the 5' RACE reads into MiXCR, producing one record per CDR3 protein. The table shows under 550,000 distinct CDR3 sequences, with just over 20% occurring only once. This sequence was found in a man younger than 35 who received the YFV17D yellow fever vaccine. The sample here was PBMCs, taken more than 20 days after the first yellow fever vaccination.

This CDR3 is CASSWRQQETQYF. The CDR3 nucleotides read TGTGCCAGCAGCTGGAGACAGCAAGAGACCCAGTACTTC. The chain combines TRBV7-2 with TRBJ2-5; maybe TRBD1 (5 bases). The germline V gene encodes CDR1 SGHTA and CDR2 FQGNSA. The V gene lost 4 bases and the J gene lost 2 bases, with 8 bases spanning the gap. The CDR3 is made up of 13 amino acids.